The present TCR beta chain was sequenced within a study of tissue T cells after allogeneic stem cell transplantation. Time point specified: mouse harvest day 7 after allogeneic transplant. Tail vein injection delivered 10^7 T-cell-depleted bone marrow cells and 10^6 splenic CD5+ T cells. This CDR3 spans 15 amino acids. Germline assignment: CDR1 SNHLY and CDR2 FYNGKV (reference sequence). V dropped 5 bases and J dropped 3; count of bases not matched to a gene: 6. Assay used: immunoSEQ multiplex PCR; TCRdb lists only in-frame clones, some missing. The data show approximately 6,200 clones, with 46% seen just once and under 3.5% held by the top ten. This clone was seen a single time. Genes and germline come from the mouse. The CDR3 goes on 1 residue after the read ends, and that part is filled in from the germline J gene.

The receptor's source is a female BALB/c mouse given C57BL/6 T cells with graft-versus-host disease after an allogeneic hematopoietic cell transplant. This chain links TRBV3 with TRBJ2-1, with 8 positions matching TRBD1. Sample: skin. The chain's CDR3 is CASSPRQGSYAEQFF. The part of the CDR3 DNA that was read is TGTGCCAGCAGCCCCCGACAGGGGAGCTATGCTGAGCAGTTC.